This T cell receptor (beta chain) comes out of a study of identifying expanded T cells in peripheral blood. This clone was detected only once. Its antigen is still unknown. General observations from the study: Variance in clone template counts between roughly two-week samples significantly increased with total template count across all healthy donors. Technical replicates showed around 1.1 changed clones; around 2 weeks about 16.4; four weeks 19.

Healthy donors had no documented immune events, such as infections, while sampled. CDR1 and CDR2 (germline): MDHEN, SYDVKM. The CDR3 extends over 15 amino acids. V was trimmed by 3 bases and J by 9 bases, leaving 18 bases between them. Some clones are missing from TCRdb's copy, which holds only in-frame ones; the method was immunoSEQ multiplex PCR. This sample yields 95,000 to 100,000 clones, of which around 90% are seen a single time; roughly 17% belongs to the top ten. V and J are TRBV28 and TRBJ2-1; tentative D call: TRBD2 (7 bases). The sample consisted of blood. This TCR was recovered from a person aged 18 to 75 in good health. The CDR3 is CASSFWRGGRGEQFF. Written as DNA, the CDR3 is TGTGCCAGCAGTTTCTGGCGCGGGGGCCGGGGTGAGCAGTTCTTC.